The clone carrying this T cell receptor beta chain was counted a single time. This entry comes from a study of technical replicates of blood from a few donors. The data were produced by immunoSEQ multiplex PCR, yet TCRdb's version contains in-frame clones alone and is incomplete. This table has more than 60,000 clones, about 86% appearing once. The V gene's germline CDR1 is WSHSY and CDR2 SAAADI. Losses at the gene ends were 7 bases for V and 0 bases for J; bases not matched to a gene: 5. This CDR3 spans 15 amino acids. The sequence was obtained from a human donor in good health. Some clones in this sample may be carry-over from other donors' samples. The sequencing input was PBMCs. The chain joins TRBV10-2 to TRBJ2-5; 10 nucleotides align to TRBD2. The CDR3 nucleotides are TGCGCCAGCAAATCTAGCGGGGGCCACCAAGAGACCCAGTACTTC. This sequence encodes CASKSSGGHQETQYF.